These 5 T cell receptor beta chains came from one sample sequenced in a study of T cell responses to AZD1222 COVID-19 vaccine. Generated by immunoSEQ multiplex PCR, the TCRdb table keeps only in-frame clones and is missing some. The sample yields about 160,000 clones, 75% to 95% seen once. The specimen comprised peripheral blood, sampled on day 0 of AZD1222 vaccination. These receptors came from an adult in good health.

The chain couples TRBV27 to TRBJ1-6, with TRBD1 matching 7 bases. Germline trimming cut 6 bases from V and 0 bases from J; bases unmatched to any gene: 5. This CDR3 has 16 amino acids. Germline CDR1 reads MNHEY; CDR2 reads SMNVEV (reference sequence). CDR3 DNA: TGTGCCAGCAGCAAGACAGGGAGCTCCTATAATTCACCCCTCCACTTT. Its translation is CASSKTGSSYNSPLHF.

V is TRBV24-1 and J is TRBJ2-1; D remains unclear. Per the germline V gene, CDR1 is KGHDR and CDR2 is SFDVKD. V shed 6 bases and J shed 2 bases, with 16 bases lying between them. The CDR3 loop spans 16 amino acids. The CDR3 here is CATSNRQAITYNEQFF. In DNA form, the CDR3 reads TGTGCCACCAGTAATAGGCAGGCGATAACCTACAATGAGCAGTTCTTC.

Regarding this clone: Other DNA sequences in the sample encode the same CDR3. The genes are TRBV5-1 and TRBJ1-5; perhaps TRBD1 as D (6 bases). Germline values: CDR1 SGHRS, CDR2 YFSETQ. Trimming stripped 4 bases from V and 1 base from J, with 15 bases between. CDR3 size: 16 residues. The CDR3 region is CASSLEGQGSNQPQHF. The CDR3 region has the DNA TGCGCCAGCAGCCTGGAGGGGCAGGGGAGCAATCAGCCCCAGCATTTT.

This clone was detected once. The rearrangement joins TRBV7-9 to TRBJ2-2; D possibly matches TRBD1 or TRBD2 (5 bases each). Germline CDR1 and CDR2: SEHNR and FQNEAQ (reference sequence). The CDR3 is 13 amino acids. Trimming shortened V by 11 bases and J by 0 bases, and 10 bases separated the two germline ends. The CDR3 sequence: CAFGTPNTGELFF. CDR3 sequence (DNA): TGTGCCTTCGGGACCCCGAACACCGGGGAGCTGTTTTTT.

J is TRBJ1-1 and V is TRBV19, with a weak D call TRBD1 (6 bases). Germline V gives CDR1 LNHDA, CDR2 SQIVND (reference sequence). V lost 6 bases and J lost 7, with 21 bases in between. This CDR3 spans 15 amino acids. The CDR3: CASSPDRYPTDEAFF. Written as DNA, the CDR3 is TGTGCCAGTAGCCCGGACAGATACCCGACCGATGAAGCTTTCTTT.